This T cell receptor beta chain was observed in a study of cytomegalovirus exposure and HLA in healthy donors. At sampling all donors were nominally healthy, likely with unrecorded immune exposures. The PCR made use of 60 Vbeta and 13 Jbeta primers. Measured with immunoSEQ multiplex PCR; TCRdb has only the in-frame clones, and not every one. The sample comprises about 130,000 clones, 60% to 85% of which are singletons, and approximately 1% rests with the top ten. This clone was seen only a few times. The CDR3 is made up of 16 amino acids. Germline CDR1 reads SGHNT; CDR2 reads YYREEE (reference sequence). V lost 4 bases, J lost 1 base, and 17 bases lay in between.

The source is a human donor in good health. The genes are TRBV5-4 and TRBJ1-1; no clear D gene. The sequencing sample was made of PBMCs. For the CDR3, the DNA is TGTGCCAGCAGCCCCCGATTCAAGGCGGAGAACACTGAAGCTTTCTTT. Its translation: CASSPRFKAENTEAFF.